This T cell receptor beta chain derives from a study of cytomegalovirus exposure and HLA in healthy donors. General observations from the study: An analysis that was carried out later associated 16,951 TCR beta sequences with HLA alleles at 0.05 false discovery rate. One variant, a missense change in DCLRE1C, was linked in a later analysis to TCR beta V- and J-gene trimming. Donors belonging to an Asian-associated ancestry cluster reportedly showed fewer N-insertions in productive TCRs than the approximately 700-donor mean, according to what a later analysis found. In vitro checks showed that three CMV-associated chains really do target CMV antigens.

On this clone itself: No antigen is known for it.

In the PCR, 60 Vbeta and 13 Jbeta primers were used. Generated by immunoSEQ multiplex PCR, the TCRdb table keeps only in-frame clones and is missing some. This table has 150,000 or so clones, 70% to 90% appearing once. Germline V gene data show CDR1 as MGHRA and CDR2 as YSYEKL. The trim removed 5 bases at V and 2 bases at J, leaving 4 bases unmatched. There are 14 residues in the CDR3. Sequenced: PBMCs. The TCR originated in a man aged 18-30 years in good health and CMV-seropositive. This rearrangement joins TRBV4-1 to TRBJ2-7, with 9 bases that match TRBD1. CDR3 sequence: CASSSGTGPYEQYF. DNA for the CDR3: TGCGCCAGCAGCTCCGGGACAGGGCCCTACGAGCAGTACTTC.